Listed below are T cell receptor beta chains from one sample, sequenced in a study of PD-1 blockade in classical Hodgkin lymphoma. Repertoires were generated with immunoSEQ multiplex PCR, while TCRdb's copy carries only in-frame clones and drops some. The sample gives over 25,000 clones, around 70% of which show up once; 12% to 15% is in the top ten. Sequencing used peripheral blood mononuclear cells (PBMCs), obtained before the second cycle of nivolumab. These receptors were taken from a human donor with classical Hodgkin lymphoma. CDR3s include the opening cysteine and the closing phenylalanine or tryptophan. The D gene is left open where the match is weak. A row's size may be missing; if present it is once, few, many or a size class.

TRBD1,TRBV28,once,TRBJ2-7,CASSLAGTGTHEQYF,TGTGCCAGCAGTTTGGCCGGGACAGGGACCCACGAGCAGTACTTC
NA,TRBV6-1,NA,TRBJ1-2,CASSESISDGGNYGYTF,TGTGCCAGCAGTGAGAGCATATCGGATGGGGGTAACTATGGCTACACCTTC
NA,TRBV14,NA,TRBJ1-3,CASSQDYSGNTIYF,TGTGCCAGCAGCCAAGATTACTCTGGAAACACCATATATTTT
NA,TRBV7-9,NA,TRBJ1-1,CASSLYTTRAFF,TGTGCCAGCAGCTTATATACCACGCGAGCTTTCTTT
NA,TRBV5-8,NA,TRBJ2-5,CASSFEYGETQYF,TGTGCCAGCAGCTTTGAGTACGGAGAGACCCAGTACTTC
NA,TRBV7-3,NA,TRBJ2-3,CASSFSGDTDTQYF,TGTGCCAGCAGCTTTTCGGGGGACACAGATACGCAGTATTTT
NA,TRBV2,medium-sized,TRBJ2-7,CASSERGRIYEQYF,TGTGCCAGCAGTGAGCGAGGACGGATCTACGAGCAGTACTTC
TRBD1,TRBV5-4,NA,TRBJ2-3,CASSLGTGAITDTQYF,TGTGCCAGCAGCTTGGGGACAGGGGCCATTACAGATACGCAGTATTTT
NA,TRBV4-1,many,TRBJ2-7,CASSPSTGKDEQYF,TGCGCCAGCAGCCCCTCGACAGGAAAGGACGAGCAGTACTTC
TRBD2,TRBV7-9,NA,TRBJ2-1,CASGLYGGAGNEQFF,TGTGCCAGCGGACTTTACGGGGGGGCCGGCAATGAGCAGTTCTTC
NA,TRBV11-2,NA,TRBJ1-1,CASSLNYGSTEAFF,TGTGCCAGCAGCTTAAATTATGGGAGCACTGAAGCTTTCTTT
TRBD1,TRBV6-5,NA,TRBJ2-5,CASSHGDRGETQYF,TGTGCCAGCAGTCACGGGGACAGGGGGGAGACCCAGTACTTC
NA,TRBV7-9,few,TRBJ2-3,CASSFPRGGAVDTQYF,TGTGCCAGCAGCTTCCCTAGGGGGGGGGCGGTAGATACGCAGTATTTT
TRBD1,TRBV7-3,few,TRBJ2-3,CASSLKGARGTDTQYF,TGTGCCAGCAGCTTAAAGGGGGCGAGGGGCACAGATACGCAGTATTTT
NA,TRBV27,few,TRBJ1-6,CASSLGRLNSPLHF,TGTGCCAGCAGTTTGGGAAGACTTAATTCACCCCTCCACTTT
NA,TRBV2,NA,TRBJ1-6,CASSEEGPSYNSPLHF,TGTGCCAGCAGTGAAGAGGGACCCTCCTATAATTCACCCCTCCACTTT
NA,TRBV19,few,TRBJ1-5,CASSIAGNRGQPQHF,TGTGCCAGTAGTATAGCCGGGAATCGGGGTCAGCCCCAGCATTTT
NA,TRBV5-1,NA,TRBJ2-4,CASSLVVGPGNIQYF,TGCGCCAGCAGCTTGGTTGTGGGGCCGGGAAACATTCAGTACTTC
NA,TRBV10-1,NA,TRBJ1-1,CASSPARDTEAFF,TGCGCCAGCAGCCCGGCGAGGGACACTGAAGCTTTCTTT
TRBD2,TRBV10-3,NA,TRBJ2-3,CAIGAGLAGANTDTQYF,TGTGCCATCGGCGCGGGGCTAGCGGGGGCCAACACAGATACGCAGTATTTT
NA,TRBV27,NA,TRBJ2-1,CASSFSPNHAPYLNEQFF,TGTGCCAGCAGTTTTAGCCCAAACCACGCCCCTTACCTTAATGAGCAGTTCTTC
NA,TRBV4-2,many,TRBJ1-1,CASSPSTENTEAFF,TGTGCCAGCAGCCCCTCGACAGAGAACACTGAAGCTTTCTTT
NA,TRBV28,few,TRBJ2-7,CASSLLPPTSYEQYF,TGTGCCAGCAGTTTGCTCCCCCCGACATCCTACGAGCAGTACTTC
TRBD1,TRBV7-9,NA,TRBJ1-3,CASSSTDRGPMVGNTIYF,TGTGCCAGCAGCTCCACCGACAGGGGGCCAATGGTGGGAAACACCATATATTTT
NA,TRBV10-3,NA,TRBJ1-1,CAISESLGREGKTEAFF,TGTGCCATCAGTGAGTCGTTGGGAAGGGAAGGGAAAACTGAAGCTTTCTTT
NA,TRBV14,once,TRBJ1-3,CASSQDAGTQRNTIYF,TGTGCCAGCAGCCAAGATGCCGGGACTCAACGAAACACCATATATTTT
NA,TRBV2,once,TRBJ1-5,CASSVFGEDQPQHF,TGTGCCAGCAGTGTTTTCGGGGAGGATCAGCCCCAGCATTTT
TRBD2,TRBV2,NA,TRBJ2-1,CASSDPGLADYNEQFF,TGTGCCAGCAGCGATCCCGGACTAGCGGACTACAATGAGCAGTTCTTC
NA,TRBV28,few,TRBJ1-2,CASSVLRVNYGYTF,TGTGCCAGCAGTGTTCTCAGGGTCAACTATGGCTACACCTTC
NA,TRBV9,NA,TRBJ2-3,CASSVARADTQYF,TGTGCCAGCAGCGTAGCTAGGGCGGATACGCAGTATTTT
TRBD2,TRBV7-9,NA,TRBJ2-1,CASTLGVAGNEQFF,TGTGCCAGCACCCTCGGAGTAGCGGGTAATGAGCAGTTCTTC
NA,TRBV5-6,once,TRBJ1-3,CASSFESGNTIYF,TGTGCCAGCAGCTTCGAGTCTGGAAACACCATATATTTT
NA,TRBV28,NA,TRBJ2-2,CASSVSGAGELFF,TGTGCCAGCAGCGTCTCAGGGGCCGGGGAGCTGTTTTTT
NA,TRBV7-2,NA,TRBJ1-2,CASSATGTPAYGYTF,TGTGCCAGCAGCGCTACCGGTACACCGGCCTATGGCTACACCTTC
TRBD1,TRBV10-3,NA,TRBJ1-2,CATGTGGAVGYTF,TGTGCCACCGGGACAGGGGGCGCAGTTGGCTACACCTTC
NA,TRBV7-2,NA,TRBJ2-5,CASRGPGYQETQYF,TGTGCCAGCAGGGGTCCTGGATACCAAGAGACCCAGTACTTC
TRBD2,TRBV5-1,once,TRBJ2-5,CASSSGVAGVETQYF,TGCGCCAGCAGCAGCGGAGTAGCGGGGGTAGAGACCCAGTACTTC
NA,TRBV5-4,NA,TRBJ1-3,CASSQDIVAKSGNTIYF,TGCGCCAGCAGCCAAGATATCGTGGCAAAGTCTGGAAACACCATATATTTT
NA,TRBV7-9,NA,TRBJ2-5,CASSTSQGLGETQYF,TGTGCCAGCAGCACCTCCCAGGGGTTAGGGGAGACCCAGTACTTC
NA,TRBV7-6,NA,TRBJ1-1,CASSPYGHREAFF,TGTGCCAGCAGCCCCTATGGCCACAGAGAAGCTTTCTTT
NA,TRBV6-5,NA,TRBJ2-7,CASSRTGSYEQYF,TGTGCCAGCAGTAGGACGGGGAGTTACGAGCAGTACTTC
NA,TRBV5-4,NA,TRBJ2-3,CASSSRDSERTQYF,TGTGCCAGCAGCTCTCGGGACTCAGAGAGGACGCAGTATTTT
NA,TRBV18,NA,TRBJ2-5,CASSPSGASETQYF,TGTGCCAGCTCACCTTCGGGGGCTTCGGAGACCCAGTACTTC
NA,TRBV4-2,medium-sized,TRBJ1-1,CASSQEGSEAFF,TGTGCCAGCAGCCAAGAAGGGAGTGAAGCTTTCTTT
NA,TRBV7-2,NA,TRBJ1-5,CASSFQKGSNQPQHF,TGTGCCAGCAGCTTCCAGAAGGGCAGCAATCAGCCCCAGCATTTT
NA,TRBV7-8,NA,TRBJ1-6,CASSLELRGTLHF,TGTGCCAGCAGCTTAGAGTTAAGGGGGACCCTCCACTTT
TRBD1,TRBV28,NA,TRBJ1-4,CASSLAGTVVGEKLFF,TGTGCCAGCAGTTTGGCAGGGACAGTTGTCGGTGAAAAACTGTTTTTT
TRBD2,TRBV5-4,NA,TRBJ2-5,CASSPRLAGAETQYF,TGTGCCAGCAGCCCGAGACTAGCGGGGGCGGAGACCCAGTACTTC
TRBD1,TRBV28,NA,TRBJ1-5,CASRTGTGSNQPQHF,TGTGCCAGCAGAACCGGGACAGGGTCAAATCAGCCCCAGCATTTT
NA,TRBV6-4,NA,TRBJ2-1,CASSLVVGFGTRNNEQFF,TGTGCCAGCAGTCTAGTGGTCGGGTTCGGGACAAGAAACAATGAGCAGTTCTTC
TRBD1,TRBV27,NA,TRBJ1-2,CASSFTGAGGYTF,TGTGCCAGCAGTTTTACAGGGGCAGGAGGCTACACCTTC
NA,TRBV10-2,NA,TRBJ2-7,CASSEGQSSYEQYF,TGCGCCAGCAGTGAAGGGCAGAGCTCCTACGAGCAGTACTTC
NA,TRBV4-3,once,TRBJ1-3,CASSQDWRNTIYF,TGCGCCAGCAGCCAAGATTGGAGAAACACCATATATTTT
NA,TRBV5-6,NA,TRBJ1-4,CASSLMGRPNEKLFF,TGTGCCAGCAGCTTGATGGGACGGCCTAATGAAAAACTGTTTTTT
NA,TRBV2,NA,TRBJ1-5,CASSEGLFRGPNQPQHF,TGTGCCAGCAGTGAAGGGCTTTTCAGAGGACCCAATCAGCCCCAGCATTTT
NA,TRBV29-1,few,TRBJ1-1,CSVQDRMNTEAFF,TGCAGCGTCCAGGACAGAATGAACACTGAAGCTTTCTTT
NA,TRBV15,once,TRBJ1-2,CATSRDFYGYTF,TGTGCCACCAGCAGAGATTTTTATGGCTACACCTTC
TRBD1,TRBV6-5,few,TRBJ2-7,CASSRDRASNEQYF,TGTGCCAGCAGCCGGGACAGGGCTTCCAACGAGCAGTACTTC
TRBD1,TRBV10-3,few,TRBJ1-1,CAISESRQGHTEAFF,TGTGCCATCAGTGAGTCTAGACAGGGGCACACTGAAGCTTTCTTT
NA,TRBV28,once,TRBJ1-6,CASSRPGLHQGSLHF,TGTGCCAGCAGCCGCCCGGGACTACACCAGGGTTCCCTCCACTTT